This is a list of T cell receptor beta chains from one sample in a study of blood T cell repertoires in COVID-19. Sequenced by immunoSEQ multiplex PCR; TCRdb stores in-frame clones only, minus some. This table holds about 94,000 clones, about 80% found once. Specimen: peripheral blood. All receptors come from a man aged 60 to 69 with acute or convalescent COVID-19. CDR3s include the opening cysteine and the closing phenylalanine or tryptophan. The D gene is left open where the match is weak. Clone size is shown for a subset of rows, as once, few, many or a class of expanded clone.

j_gene,abundance,v_gene,d_gene,CDR3nt,CDR3aa
TRBJ1-6,once,TRBV11-2,TRBD1,TGTGCCAGCAGCGGGAGGACAGGGGGTCTTTCACCCCTCCACTTT,CASSGRTGGLSPLHF
TRBJ1-1,.,TRBV5-8,TRBD1,TGTGCCAGCAGCTTCGATCGACAGGGATTGAGGAACACTGAAGCTTTCTTT,CASSFDRQGLRNTEAFF
TRBJ1-2,.,TRBV3-1/TRBV3-2,.,TGTGCCAGCAGCCAAGGGGCGGCCTCGGGGAACTATGGCTACACCTTC,CASSQGAASGNYGYTF
TRBJ2-2,.,TRBV6-2/TRBV6-3,TRBD1,TGTGCCAGCAGTTCAGCCGGGACAGGGGGCACCGGGGAGCTGTTTTTT,CASSSAGTGGTGELFF
TRBJ1-2,.,TRBV5-4,.,TGTGCCAGCAGCTTGGCCAGCGGCAGAATGAACTATGGCTACACCTTC,CASSLASGRMNYGYTF
TRBJ1-1,.,TRBV5-6,.,TGTGCCAGCAGCGACGACGGGGAAGACGCTAACACTGAAGCTTTCTTT,CASSDDGEDANTEAFF
TRBJ2-5,.,TRBV6-5,.,TGTGCCAGCGCGGGCCCGACTGGCGTCCGAGAGACCCAGTACTTC,CASAGPTGVRETQYF
TRBJ2-5,few,TRBV3-1/TRBV3-2,TRBD2,TGTGCCAGCAGCCAAGATGGTCGGGAGGGTCGGACCCAGTACTTC,CASSQDGREGRTQYF
TRBJ1-1,.,TRBV7-3,.,TGTGCCAGCAGCTCGTGGGGCCTAGGGGACACTGAAGCTTTCTTT,CASSSWGLGDTEAFF
TRBJ2-3,.,TRBV30,.,TGTGCCTGGAGTGTAACTAATACGCAGTATTTT,CAWSVTNTQYF
TRBJ2-2,.,TRBV18,TRBD1,TGTGCCAGCTCACCAAGTCCGGTGACAGGGCCCACCGGGGAGCTGTTTTTT,CASSPSPVTGPTGELFF
TRBJ2-5,.,TRBV30,TRBD2,TGTGCCTGGACCGGGACTAGCGGGGGCCAAGAGACCCAGTACTTC,CAWTGTSGGQETQYF
TRBJ2-2,.,TRBV7-2,TRBD1,TGTGCCAGCACACCGGGACAGACGAACACCGGGGAGCTGTTTTTT,CASTPGQTNTGELFF
TRBJ1-1,.,TRBV24-1,.,TGTGCCACCAGTGATTCAAGGGGCGGTTTGAACACTGAAGCTTTCTTT,CATSDSRGGLNTEAFF
TRBJ1-2,.,TRBV5-1,TRBD1,TGCGCCAGCAGCTTGGGGGGACAGGCCTATGGCTACACCTTC,CASSLGGQAYGYTF
TRBJ1-2,.,TRBV6-5,.,TGTGCCAGCAGTTACGGAGAGGGGAGGGATGGCTACACCTTC,CASSYGEGRDGYTF
TRBJ1-4,.,TRBV27,TRBD1,TGTGCCAGCAGTGTTCCGGGACAGGGTCGGGAAAAACTGTTTTTT,CASSVPGQGREKLFF
TRBJ2-7,.,TRBV2,TRBD1,TGTGCCAGCTGGGACAGGGACCGCGAGCAGTACTTC,CASWDRDREQYF
TRBJ1-3,.,TRBV11-2,.,TGTGCCAGCAGCTTAAGTCTGGGCCTGGGAAACACCATATATTTT,CASSLSLGLGNTIYF
TRBJ2-7,.,TRBV6-1,.,TGTGCCAGCAGTGAAGGTATCGGGGTAGCCTACGAGCAGTACTTC,CASSEGIGVAYEQYF
TRBJ2-7,.,TRBV6-5,TRBD1,TGTGCCACAGAACAGGGGCCGCTATACGAGCAGTACTTC,CATEQGPLYEQYF
TRBJ1-1,.,TRBV20-1,.,TGCAGTGCTAGAGATTTGCAGGAAGCTTTCTTT,CSARDLQEAFF
TRBJ2-2,.,TRBV5-6,.,TGTGCCAGCAGCTTGCTCGGGACCGGGGAGCTGTTTTTT,CASSLLGTGELFF
TRBJ1-2,.,TRBV12-5,.,TGTGCTAGTGGTTTGGTACTCAGTTTGGAGGTCTCCGGCTACACCTTC,CASGLVLSLEVSGYTF
TRBJ1-3,.,TRBV30,.,TGTGCCTGGAGCATTCAAACTGGAAACACCATATATTTT,CAWSIQTGNTIYF
TRBJ2-3,once,TRBV5-1,.,TGCGCCAGCAGCTTAGCTAGACAGGAACTCACAGATACGCAGTATTTT,CASSLARQELTDTQYF
TRBJ1-1,.,TRBV27,TRBD1,TGTGCCAGCAGTTCCGACAGGGCGAACACTGAAGCTTTCTTT,CASSSDRANTEAFF
TRBJ2-2,.,TRBV7-3,TRBD1,TGTGCCAGCAGCTTACAGGACAGGGACATCAACACCGGGGAGCTGTTTTTT,CASSLQDRDINTGELFF
TRBJ2-5,.,TRBV2,TRBD2,TGTGCCAGCAGATTAGCGGGTTTTGAAGAGACCCAGTACTTC,CASRLAGFEETQYF
TRBJ1-6,.,TRBV9,TRBD1,TGTGCCAGCAGCGGGGACAGGGATTCACCCCTCCACTTT,CASSGDRDSPLHF
TRBJ2-1,.,TRBV11-1,TRBD1,TGTGCCAGCAGCTTACGCGACAGGGGGCGCGATGAGCAGTTCTTC,CASSLRDRGRDEQFF
TRBJ1-1,.,TRBV5-1,.,TGCGCCAGCAGCTTTTTTCCCGAGGAGACTGAAGCTTTCTTT,CASSFFPEETEAFF
TRBJ2-2,once,TRBV3-1/TRBV3-2,.,TGTGCCAGCAGCAGTCCCAGAAACGACGGGGAGCTGTTTTTT,CASSSPRNDGELFF
TRBJ2-7,.,TRBV6-5,.,TGTGCCAGCAGTTTAGTCAGGTACCACGAGCAGTACTTC,CASSLVRYHEQYF
TRBJ1-5,.,TRBV7-2,.,TGTGCCAGCAGATCGAGGGGGTTTGAGCAGCCCCAGCATTTT,CASRSRGFEQPQHF
TRBJ1-4,.,TRBV10-2,.,TGCGCCAGCAGTAGGGACAATCGGGAAAAACTGTTTTTT,CASSRDNREKLFF
TRBJ1-2,.,TRBV10-2,.,TGCGCCAGCAGTGAGTCCAGCAGGATCAGCGGCTACACCTTC,CASSESSRISGYTF
TRBJ1-2,.,TRBV7-3,.,TGTGCCAGCAGCCCACGGACAGACTCCTATGGCTACACCTTC,CASSPRTDSYGYTF
TRBJ2-1,.,TRBV24-1,.,TGTGCCACCAGTGATTTTGGGCAATCCAGGGAGCAGTTCTTC,CATSDFGQSREQFF
TRBJ2-5,.,TRBV5-1,.,TGCGCCAGCAGAACTACTACGACCAACTTCGAGACCCAGTACTTC,CASRTTTTNFETQYF